This T cell receptor (beta chain) was sequenced during a study of T cells in Graves' hyperthyroidism and ophthalmopathy. Germline CDR1 is SGHAT and CDR2 is FQNNGV. Unmatched junction bases numbered 4, after V lost 1 base and J lost 4 bases. This CDR3 is 14 amino acids long. Regions amplified from RNA transcripts were the TCR beta CDR3 regions. The TCR CDR3 first-round RT-PCR relied on the HTBI primer set. TCRdb reanalysed the multiplex PCR reads using MiXCR and keeps one entry per CDR3 protein. Seen here are 660,000 or so distinct CDR3 sequences, less than 25% observed once, and the top ten hold around a third.

Specimen: blood. The TCR sequence derives from a man aged 25 to 40 with Graves' ophthalmopathy. The chain is built from TRBV11-2 and TRBJ2-7; 7 bases are shared with TRBD1. In DNA, the CDR3 is TGTGCCAGCAGCTTAGGTGCCAGGGGGTACGAGCAGTACTTC. Amino acid sequence: CASSLGARGYEQYF.